The 22 T cell receptor beta chains given below trace back to one sample, sequenced in a study of shared clonotypes between healthy human individuals. Sequencing used immunoSEQ multiplex PCR; TCRdb keeps in-frame clones, though not all of them. Among some 79,000 clones listed, roughly three fifths were seen once. The sequencing sample was made of memory CD8+ T cells sorted from blood. The subset denotes: CD45RO+ cells pooled with CCR7-negative TemRA cells. The receptors were gathered from a man younger than 40 in good health.

The CDR3 sequence is CASSEDGLAGTQYF. Written as DNA, the CDR3 is TGTGCCAGCAGCGAGGACGGCCTAGCGGGGACCCAGTACTTC. The chain links TRBV9 to TRBJ2-5, with 8 positions matching TRBD2. CDR3 length: 14 residues. The germline V gene has CDR1 SGDLS and CDR2 YYNGEE. The trim removed 3 bases at V and 7 bases at J, leaving 8 bases unmatched. Together with reference TRBV9 and TRBJ2-5, the CDR3 gives the full variable domain: DSGVTQTPKHLITATGQRVTLRCSPRSGDLSVYWYQQSLDQGLQFLIQYYNGEERAKGNILERFSAQQFPDLHSELNLSSLELGDSALYFCASSEDGLAGTQYFGPGTRLLVL.

J is TRBJ2-3 and V is TRBV7-2; 7 nucleotides agree with TRBD2. The CDR3 covers 16 residues. V shed 2 bases and J 5 bases; nucleotides not matched to a gene: 10. CDR1 is SGHTA, CDR2 FQGNSA, per germline. For the CDR3, the DNA is TGTGCCAGCAGCTTAACCGGACTAGGGTACTTAGATACGCAGTATTTT. Translating it yields CASSLTGLGYLDTQYF.

The chain is built from TRBV28 and TRBJ1-5; no firm D call. Germline CDR1 and CDR2: MDHEN and SYDVKM. The CDR3 is 15 amino acids. V shed 8 bases and J shed 1 base, with 15 bases lying between them. The CDR3 here is CASGYPGVSNQPQHF. DNA for the CDR3: TGTGCCAGCGGCTACCCTGGGGTGAGCAATCAGCCCCAGCATTTT.

This clone was detected a few times. The chain carries TRBV27 and TRBJ1-1; D perhaps matches TRBD1 (5 bases). With 2 bases removed from V and 4 bases from J, the gap between germline ends came to 8 bases. The length of the CDR3 is 13 residues. The V gene's germline CDR1 is MNHEY and CDR2 SMNVEV (reference sequence). CDR3 residues: CASSLGGITEAFF. The CDR3 region has the DNA TGTGCCAGCAGTTTAGGGGGTATCACTGAAGCTTTCTTT.

The CDR3 nucleotides are TGTGCCAGCAGCTTAGGACAGTCCCATGAGCAGTTCTTC. Residues: CASSLGQSHEQFF. This chain uses TRBV25-1 with TRBJ2-1, with D perhaps matching TRBD1 (6 bases). The CDR3 has 13 amino acids. V was shortened by 6 bases and J by 8 bases, with 14 bases between the two germline ends. Germline lookup yields CDR1 MGHDK and CDR2 SYGVNS.

This clone has more than one count but fewer than ten. The genes are TRBV27 and TRBJ2-1, with D possibly matching TRBD2 (5 bases). The V gene's germline CDR1 is MNHEY and CDR2 SMNVEV (reference sequence). CDR3 size: 16 residues. The germline V and J ends were trimmed by 0 bases and 10 bases, with 19 bases remaining between them. The CDR3 loop is CASSLSSGKIIWEQFF. The CDR3 bases are TGTGCCAGCAGTTTATCGTCCGGGAAAATAATTTGGGAGCAGTTCTTC.

This clone was counted between two and nine times. The chain links TRBV11-3 to TRBJ2-5; 10 bases map to TRBD2. CDR1 is SGHNT and CDR2 is YENEEA in the germline V gene. The CDR3 has 16 residues. Trimming at V came to 2 bases and at J to 5 bases, leaving 8 bases not matched to a gene. The CDR3 loop is CASSLRSSGSVETQYF. As DNA, the CDR3 is TGTGCCAGCAGCTTACGCTCTAGCGGGAGTGTGGAGACCCAGTACTTC.

The chain combines TRBV27 with TRBJ2-5, with 9 bases fitting TRBD1. The ends lost 6 bases at V and 4 bases at J; junction bases unmatched: 12. Germline V CDR1 and CDR2: MNHEY, SMNVEV (reference sequence). The CDR3 has 16 amino acids. For the CDR3, the DNA is TGTGCCAGCAGGTTGGGACAGGGAAAGAGAGGAGAGACCCAGTACTTC. Encoded protein: CASRLGQGKRGETQYF.

This chain uses TRBV7-2 with TRBJ2-5; 8 bases map to TRBD2. V trimming: 1 base; J trimming: 0 bases; junction bases outside the gene matches: 7. The CDR3 loop spans 17 amino acids. Germline loops: CDR1 SGHTA, CDR2 FQGNSA. CDR3 in amino acids: CASSLVDSGVHQETQYF. In nucleotides, the CDR3 is TGTGCCAGCAGCTTAGTGGATAGCGGGGTTCACCAAGAGACCCAGTACTTC.

V gene TRBV11-2 combines with J gene TRBJ2-7, with D perhaps matching TRBD2 (7 bases). The germline V gene encodes CDR1 SGHAT and CDR2 FQNNGV. The CDR3 totals 16 residues. V was cut by 4 bases and J by 3 bases, with 19 bases left in between. The CDR3 spells CASSSLTGGARYEQYF. CDR3 nucleotide sequence: TGTGCCAGCAGCTCGCTAACGGGGGGCGCACGCTACGAGCAGTACTTC.

V usage is TRBV11-2 and J usage is TRBJ2-7, with 9 bases that match TRBD2. Losses at the gene ends were 0 bases for V and 3 bases for J; bases not matched to a gene: 6. The CDR3 is made up of 16 amino acids. CDR1 is SGHAT and CDR2 is FQNNGV in the germline V gene. The CDR3 DNA reads as TGTGCCAGCAGCTTAGAGTTGGCTAGCGGGATCTACGAGCAGTACTTC. Amino acids: CASSLELASGIYEQYF.

The DNA for the CDR3 is TGTGCCAGCAGTTTGTTGGTTAACACCGGGGAGCTGTTTTTT. It is translated as CASSLLVNTGELFF. V gene TRBV28 combines with J gene TRBJ2-2; the D is unclear. The CDR3 is 14 amino acids. From germline, CDR1 is MDHEN and CDR2 SYDVKM. V dropped 3 bases and J dropped 2 bases, with 7 bases sitting between them.

V is TRBV4-3 and J is TRBJ2-3; D gene uncertain. V lost 0 bases and J lost 0, with 7 bases in between. The CDR3 is 15 amino acids. Germline V gene sequence: CDR1 LGHNA, CDR2 YSLEER. CDR3 sequence (DNA): TGCGCCAGCAGCCAAGACTCGGATAGCACAGATACGCAGTATTTT. This sequence encodes CASSQDSDSTDTQYF.

V usage is TRBV28 and J usage is TRBJ2-7; TRBD2 agrees at 7 bases. The CDR3 sequence is 16 residues long. In germline, CDR1 is MDHEN, CDR2 SYDVKM. After removal of 8 bases from V and 2 bases from J, the junction contained 15 bases not matched to a gene. The CDR3 loop is CASAPGGGEGAYEQYF. The CDR3 DNA sequence: TGTGCCAGCGCACCCGGGGGTGGGGAGGGAGCCTACGAGCAGTACTTC.

The chain carries TRBV7-9 and TRBJ2-3, with a possible D match to TRBD2 (5 bases). The CDR3 consists of 15 residues. Germline V CDR1 and CDR2: SEHNR, FQNEAQ (reference sequence). Trimming shortened V by 2 bases and J by 0 bases, and 9 bases separated the two germline ends. The DNA for the CDR3 is TGTGCCAGCAGCTTAACGGGCGGGAGCACAGATACGCAGTATTTT. Translating gives CASSLTGGSTDTQYF.

The rearrangement links TRBV7-9 to TRBJ2-2, with D unresolved. V shed 4 bases and J shed 3 bases, with 18 bases lying between them. The CDR3 has 17 residues. The germline gives CDR1 SEHNR, CDR2 FQNEAQ (reference sequence). CDR3 sequence reads: CASSYLEVLRYTGELFF. In DNA, the CDR3 is TGTGCCAGCAGCTACCTTGAGGTCCTTCGATACACCGGGGAGCTGTTTTTT. Full variable domain (missing parts from reference TRBV7-9 and TRBJ2-2): DTGVSQNPRHKITKRGQNVTFRCDPISEHNRLYWYRQTLGQGPEFLTYFQNEAQLEKSRLLSDRFSAERPKGSFSTLEIQRTEQGDSAMYLCASSYLEVLRYTGELFFGEGSRLTVL.

This clone was found once. V usage is TRBV19 and J usage is TRBJ1-1; D remains unclear. V lost 5 bases and J 1 base, leaving 5 bases between the germline ends. Germline lookup yields CDR1 LNHDA and CDR2 SQIVND (reference sequence). This CDR3 region has 12 residues. DNA for the CDR3: TGTGCCAGTAGTCGGGAGAACACTGAAGCTTTCTTT. The encoded protein is CASSRENTEAFF.

CDR3 nucleotide sequence: TGTGCCAGCAGTGAAGGCACGGAGGGGACCAAAAGTATCGGCAATCAGCCCCAGCATTTT. Its protein product is CASSEGTEGTKSIGNQPQHF. The gene calls are TRBV6-1 and TRBJ1-5; a weak D match, TRBD1 (5 bases). In germline, CDR1 is MNHNS, CDR2 SASEGT. V lost 1 base and J lost 2, with 24 bases in between. The CDR3 is made up of 20 amino acids.

The V and J genes are TRBV16 and TRBJ2-3; TRBD2 matches 11 bases. The trim removed 1 base at V and 0 bases at J, leaving 3 bases unmatched. The CDR3 extends over 17 amino acids. Germline CDR1 KGHSY, CDR2 FQNENV. The chain's CDR3 is CASSQLTSGKSTDTQYF. The CDR3, as DNA: TGTGCCAGCAGCCAATTGACTAGCGGGAAAAGCACAGATACGCAGTATTTT.

Regarding this clone: The same CDR3 can be traced to other DNA sequences in this sample. J is TRBJ2-7 and V is TRBV28; D tentatively reads TRBD1 or TRBD2 (5 bases each). Germline V gives CDR1 MDHEN, CDR2 SYDVKM. The V and J ends lost 11 bases and 4 bases respectively, with 15 bases between them. The length of the CDR3 is 12 residues. This CDR3 reads CASRGLSYEQYF. DNA for the CDR3: TGTGCCTCTCGGGGCCTGTCTTACGAGCAGTACTTC.

The chain has TRBV6-1 and TRBJ2-5; the D gene could be TRBD1 or TRBD2 (5 bases each). With 1 base removed from V and 5 bases from J, the gap between germline ends came to 14 bases. This CDR3 is 15 amino acids long. The germline CDR1 and CDR2 sequences are MNHNS and SASEGT. DNA for the CDR3: TGTGCCAGCAGTGAAGGGGGGATGGGGAGCGAGACCCAGTACTTC. Amino acids: CASSEGGMGSETQYF.

V is TRBV28 and J is TRBJ2-7; D call uncertain. Trimming removed 5 bases from V and 4 bases from J, with 6 bases in between. This CDR3 comprises 11 residues. Germline CDR1 reads MDHEN; CDR2 reads SYDVKM. The CDR3 sequence is CASSPAYEQYF. CDR3 bases: TGTGCCAGCAGTCCCGCATACGAGCAGTACTTC.